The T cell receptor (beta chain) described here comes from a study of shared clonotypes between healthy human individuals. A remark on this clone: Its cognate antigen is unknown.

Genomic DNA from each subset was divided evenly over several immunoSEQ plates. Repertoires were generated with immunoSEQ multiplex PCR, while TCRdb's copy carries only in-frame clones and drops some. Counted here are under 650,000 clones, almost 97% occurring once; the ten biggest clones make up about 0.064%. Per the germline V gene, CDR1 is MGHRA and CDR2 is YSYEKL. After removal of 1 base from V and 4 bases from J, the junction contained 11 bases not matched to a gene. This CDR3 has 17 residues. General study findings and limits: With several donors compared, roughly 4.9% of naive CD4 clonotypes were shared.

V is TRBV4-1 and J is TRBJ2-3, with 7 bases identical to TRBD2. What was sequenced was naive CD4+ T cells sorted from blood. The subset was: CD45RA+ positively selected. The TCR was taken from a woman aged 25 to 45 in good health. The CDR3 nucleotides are TGCGCCAGCAGCCAAGTTATTGGACTAGGCCGCGCAGATACGCAGTATTTT. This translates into CASSQVIGLGRADTQYF.